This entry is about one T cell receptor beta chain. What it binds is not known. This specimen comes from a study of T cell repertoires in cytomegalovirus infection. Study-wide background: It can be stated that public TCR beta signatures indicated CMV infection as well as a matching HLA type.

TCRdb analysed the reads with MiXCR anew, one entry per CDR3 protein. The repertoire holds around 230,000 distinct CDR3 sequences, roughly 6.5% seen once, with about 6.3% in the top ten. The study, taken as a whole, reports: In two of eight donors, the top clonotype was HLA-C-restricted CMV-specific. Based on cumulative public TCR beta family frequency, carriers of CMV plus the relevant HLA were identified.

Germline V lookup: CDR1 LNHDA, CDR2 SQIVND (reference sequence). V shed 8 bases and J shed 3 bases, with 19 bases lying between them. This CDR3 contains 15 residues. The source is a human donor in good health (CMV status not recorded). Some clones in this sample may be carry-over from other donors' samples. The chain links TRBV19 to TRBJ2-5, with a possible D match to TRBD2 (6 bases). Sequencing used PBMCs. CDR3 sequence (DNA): TGTGCCAGTTCAGGTGGAGGGAAGTGGAAAGAGACCCAGTACTTC. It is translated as CASSGGGKWKETQYF.